A single sample is the source of the 15 T cell receptor beta chains below, sequenced in a study of shared clonotypes between healthy human individuals. Sequencing was performed with immunoSEQ multiplex PCR; in TCRdb, only in-frame clones are kept and a portion is missing. Of under 1,900,000 clones in the sample, 98% were seen once. Sequencing was performed on naive CD4+ T cells sorted from blood. The subset is: CD45RA+ positively selected. The receptors were gathered from a young man in good health.

The genes are TRBV4-3 and TRBJ2-3; weak D call: TRBD2 (5 bases). The V gene lost 0 bases and the J gene lost 4 bases, with 8 bases spanning the gap. The length of the CDR3 is 14 residues. Germline CDR1 reads LGHNA; CDR2 reads YSLEER. The DNA of the CDR3 is TGCGCCAGCAGCCAAGATAGCGTGCCAGATACGCAGTATTTT. It is translated as CASSQDSVPDTQYF.

This clone is a singleton in its sample. J is TRBJ2-7 and V is TRBV14; TRBD1 matches at 7 bases. The CDR3 loop spans 14 amino acids. The V gene's germline CDR1 is SGHDN and CDR2 FVKESK. V gave up 1 base and J gave up 6 bases; unmatched junction bases: 6. CDR3 amino acids: CASSQVDRRGEQYF. CDR3 nucleotides: TGTGCCAGCAGCCAAGTGGACAGGCGTGGCGAGCAGTACTTC. The variable domain in full, completed from reference TRBV14 and TRBJ2-7, reads EAGVTQFPSHSVIEKGQTVTLRCDPISGHDNLYWYRRVMGKEIKFLLHFVKESKQDESGMPNNRFLAERTGGTYSTLKVQPAELEDSGVYFCASSQVDRRGEQYFGPGTRLTVT.

V usage is TRBV5-1 and J usage is TRBJ2-7; tentatively, D is TRBD1 (6 bases). Trimming took 4 bases from V and 7 from J, leaving 18 bases between them. The CDR3 loop spans 14 amino acids. Germline V gives CDR1 SGHRS, CDR2 YFSETQ. The CDR3 DNA follows: TGCGCCAGCAGCAAACTGACAGGTTCAGAAGAGCAGTACTTC. This encodes CASSKLTGSEEQYF. The variable domain in full, completed from reference TRBV5-1 and TRBJ2-7, reads KAGVTQTPRYLIKTRGQQVTLSCSPISGHRSVSWYQQTPGQGLQFLFEYFSETQRNKGNFPGRFSGRQFSNSRSEMNVSTLELGDSALYLCASSKLTGSEEQYFGPGTRLTVT.

The rearrangement links TRBV30 to TRBJ1-5, with D perhaps TRBD1 (5 bases). CDR1 is GTSNPN, CDR2 SVGIG, per germline (reference sequence). The CDR3 contains 15 residues. With 1 base removed from V and 4 bases from J, the gap between germline ends came to 14 bases. The CDR3 loop reads CAWSAPGGRNQPQHF. The DNA for the CDR3 is TGTGCCTGGAGTGCCCCGGGGGGTCGGAATCAGCCCCAGCATTTT.

The rearrangement uses TRBV7-2 and TRBJ2-1; 9 nucleotides align to TRBD2. Trimming took 1 base from V and 10 from J; bases not matched to a gene: 8. The CDR3 has 15 residues. CDR1 and CDR2 (germline): SGHTA, FQGNSA. The CDR3 DNA follows: TGTGCCAGCAGCTTAGGGGTAGCGGGAGTCTTGGAGCAGTTCTTC. The encoded protein is CASSLGVAGVLEQFF. Using reference TRBV7-2 and TRBJ2-1 for the parts outside the CDR3, the full variable domain is GAGVSQSPSNKVTEKGKDVELRCDPISGHTALYWYRQSLGQGLEFLIYFQGNSAPDKSGLPSDRFSAERTGGSVSTLTIQRTQQEDSAVYLCASSLGVAGVLEQFFGPGTRLTVL.

Points on this clone: Other nucleotide sequences from this sample produce the same CDR3. CDR3 nucleotide sequence: TGTGCCAGCAGTTACTCTTGGGGACGCACTGAAGCTTTCTTT. Protein: CASSYSWGRTEAFF. The chain links TRBV6-5 to TRBJ1-1; TRBD1 is a possible D gene (5 bases). CDR3 length equals 14 residues. Germline V gene sequence: CDR1 MNHEY, CDR2 SVGAGI. Trimming took off 0 bases at V and 4 bases at J, with 9 bases between the two ends.

This chain connects TRBV28 to TRBJ2-7, with 7 bases fitting TRBD1. Germline values: CDR1 MDHEN, CDR2 SYDVKM. The CDR3 is 14 amino acids. After removal of 8 bases from V and 6 bases from J, the junction contained 13 bases not matched to a gene. The CDR3 coding sequence is TGTGCCAGCTCCGGGACAGAGGGTTTTCGCGAGCAGTACTTC. Amino acids: CASSGTEGFREQYF.

Only one count was recorded for this clone. The rearrangement links TRBV11-2 to TRBJ2-1; TRBD2 might be the D (6 bases). The CDR3 consists of 18 residues. In germline, CDR1 is SGHAT, CDR2 FQNNGV. The ends were cut back, 4 bases at V and 1 base at J, with 20 bases in the middle. This CDR3 reads CASSSSGGALGSYNEQFF. The CDR3 region has the DNA TGTGCCAGCAGCTCTAGTGGCGGGGCCCTAGGATCCTACAATGAGCAGTTCTTC.

The V call is TRBV19, the J call TRBJ2-3, with TRBD2 as a possible D gene (5 bases). Germline values: CDR1 LNHDA, CDR2 SQIVND (reference sequence). V was cut by 8 bases and J by 5 bases, with 11 bases left in between. The CDR3 is 12 amino acids. CDR3 sequence: CASAPSGDTQYF. In DNA, the CDR3 is TGTGCCAGTGCACCGAGCGGAGATACGCAGTATTTT. Using reference TRBV19 and TRBJ2-3 for the parts outside the CDR3, the full variable domain is DGGITQSPKYLFRKEGQNVTLSCEQNLNHDAMYWYRQDPGQGLRLIYYSQIVNDFQKGDIAEGYSVSREKKESFPLTVTSAQKNPTAFYLCASAPSGDTQYFGPGTRLTVL.

CDR3 residues: CATLTSGANVLTF. The DNA for the CDR3 is TGTGCCACCTTGACCTCTGGGGCCAACGTCCTGACTTTC. The gene calls are TRBV5-6 and TRBJ2-6; D not certain. The CDR3 loop spans 13 amino acids. CDR1 and CDR2 from the germline V gene are SGHDT and YYEEEE. V lost 9 bases and J lost 0, with 7 bases in between.

This chain links TRBV6-6 with TRBJ2-5, with 9 nucleotides matching TRBD1. V shed 6 bases, J shed 5 bases, and the junction held 10 bases outside the gene matches. This CDR3 spans 15 amino acids. Germline V gives CDR1 MNHNY, CDR2 SVGAGI (reference sequence). CDR3 amino acids: CASSPGTGRSETQYF. CDR3 DNA sequence: TGTGCCAGCAGCCCCGGGACAGGGAGGTCCGAGACCCAGTACTTC.

V usage is TRBV21-1 and J usage is TRBJ1-5. TRBV21-1 is described as a pseudogene. The CDR3 runs 14 residues. CDR3 sequence (DNA): TGTGCCAGCAGCAATATTAACCATAATCAGCCCCAGCATTTT. Translating it yields CASSNINHNQPQHF.

The rearrangement joins TRBV11-2 to TRBJ2-5, with a tentative D call TRBD2 (5 bases). Trimming stripped 1 base from V and 2 bases from J, with 11 bases between. Germline assignment: CDR1 SGHAT and CDR2 FQNNGV. The CDR3 is 15 residues long. The CDR3 reads CASSLGVLGQETQYF. The CDR3 DNA reads as TGTGCCAGCAGCTTAGGAGTACTAGGACAAGAGACCCAGTACTTC.

This chain joins TRBV5-1 and TRBJ1-1; D may be TRBD1 (5 bases). The V and J ends lost 6 bases and 2 bases respectively, with 14 bases between them. CDR3 length: 14 amino acids. Germline V gene data show CDR1 as SGHRS and CDR2 as YFSETQ. The DNA of the CDR3 is TGCGCCAGCAAAACCGGGACGGATAACACTGAAGCTTTCTTT. It encodes CASKTGTDNTEAFF.

V usage is TRBV6-4 and J usage is TRBJ2-7; D not certain. Germline V CDR1 and CDR2: MRHNA, SNTAGT. Trimming removed 4 bases at V and 0 bases at J, with 10 bases between. This CDR3 is built from 14 residues. CDR3 amino acids: CASSVGLGSYEQYF. The CDR3 coding sequence is TGTGCCAGCAGTGTCGGCCTCGGCTCCTACGAGCAGTACTTC.